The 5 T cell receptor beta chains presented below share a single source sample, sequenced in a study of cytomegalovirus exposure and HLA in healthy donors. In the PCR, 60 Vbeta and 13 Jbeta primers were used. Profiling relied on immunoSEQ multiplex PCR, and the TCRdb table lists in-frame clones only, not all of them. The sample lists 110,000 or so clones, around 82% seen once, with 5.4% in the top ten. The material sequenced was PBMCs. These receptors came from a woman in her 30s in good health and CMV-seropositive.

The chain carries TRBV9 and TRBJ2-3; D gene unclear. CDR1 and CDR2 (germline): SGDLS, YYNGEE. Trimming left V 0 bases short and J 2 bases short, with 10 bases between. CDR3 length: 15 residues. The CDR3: CASSVGTRLTDTQYF. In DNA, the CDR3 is TGTGCCAGCAGCGTAGGTACCAGGCTCACAGATACGCAGTATTTT.

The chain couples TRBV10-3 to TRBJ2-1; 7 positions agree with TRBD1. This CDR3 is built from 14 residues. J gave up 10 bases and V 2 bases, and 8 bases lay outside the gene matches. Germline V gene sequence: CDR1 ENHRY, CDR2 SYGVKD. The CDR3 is CAISEGQVLLEQFF. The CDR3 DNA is TGTGCCATCAGTGAGGGACAGGTTCTTTTGGAGCAGTTCTTC.

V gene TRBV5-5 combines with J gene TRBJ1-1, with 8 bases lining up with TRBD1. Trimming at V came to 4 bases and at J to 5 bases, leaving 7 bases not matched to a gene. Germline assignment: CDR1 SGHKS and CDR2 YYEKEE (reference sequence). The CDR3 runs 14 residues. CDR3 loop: CASSGRRGLTEAFF. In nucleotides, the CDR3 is TGTGCCAGCAGCGGACGCAGGGGGCTTACTGAAGCTTTCTTT.

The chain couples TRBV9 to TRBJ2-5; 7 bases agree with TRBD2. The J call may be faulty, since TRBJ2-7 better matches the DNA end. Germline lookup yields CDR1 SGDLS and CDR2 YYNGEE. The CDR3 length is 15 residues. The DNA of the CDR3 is TGTGCCAGCAGCGTAAGATATGGACTAGTCTACGAGCAGTACTTC. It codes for CASSVRYGLVYEQYF.

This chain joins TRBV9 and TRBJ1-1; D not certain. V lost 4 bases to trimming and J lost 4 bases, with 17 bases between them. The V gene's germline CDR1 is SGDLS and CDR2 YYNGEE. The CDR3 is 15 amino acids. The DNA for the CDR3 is TGTGCCAGCAGCAGACTACGGGGAGAAGGCACTGAAGCTTTCTTT. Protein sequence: CASSRLRGEGTEAFF.